The 28 T cell receptor beta chains below were found in one sample sequenced in a study of graft-versus-host responses after intestinal transplantation. These TCRs are of unknown antigen specificity. Here immunoSEQ multiplex PCR was the method, and the copy in TCRdb shows in-frame clones only, minus some. The sample gives approximately 82,000 clones, 91% of which show up once; roughly 0.1% is in the top ten. The input for sequencing was unstimulated CD4+ T cells sorted from spleen or lymph node cells, taken before intestinal transplant. The receptor set was obtained from a human donor who received an intestinal transplant.

The V call is TRBV18, the J call TRBJ1-2, with 9 bases that match TRBD1. Unmatched junction bases numbered 3, after V lost 3 bases and J lost 4 bases. This CDR3 region has 14 residues. The germline CDR1 and CDR2 sequences are KGHSH and LQKENI. CDR3 sequence reads: CASSPGTGPYGYTF. CDR3 DNA sequence: TGTGCCAGCTCACCCGGGACAGGGCCCTATGGCTACACCTTC.

This clone was counted only a few times. The chain recombines TRBV9 with TRBJ2-1; 7 nucleotides line up with TRBD1. The CDR3 consists of 13 residues. Germline CDR1 reads SGDLS; CDR2 reads YYNGEE. V lost 2 bases, J lost 9 bases, and 5 bases stayed unmatched. The CDR3 bases are TGTGCCAGCAGCGTCATGACAGGGCGTGAGCAGTTCTTC. This translates into CASSVMTGREQFF. The whole variable domain, remainder taken from reference TRBV9 and TRBJ2-1, is DSGVTQTPKHLITATGQRVTLRCSPRSGDLSVYWYQQSLDQGLQFLIQYYNGEERAKGNILERFSAQQFPDLHSELNLSSLELGDSALYFCASSVMTGREQFFGPGTRLTVL.

The chain links TRBV7-9 to TRBJ2-6; 9 positions agree with TRBD2. The CDR3 covers 18 residues. The germline V gene encodes CDR1 SEHNR and CDR2 FQNEAQ (reference sequence). The junction had 5 bases not matched to a gene; V was cut back by 2 bases and J by 0 bases. Here the CDR3 reads CASSLRLADYSGANVLTF. The CDR3 bases are TGTGCCAGCAGCTTAAGACTAGCGGACTACTCTGGGGCCAACGTCCTGACTTTC.

V usage is TRBV19 and J usage is TRBJ2-7, with D possibly being TRBD2 (6 bases). The CDR3 sequence is 13 residues long. The V and J ends lost 3 bases and 7 bases respectively, with 13 bases between them. Germline CDR1 and CDR2: LNHDA and SQIVND (reference sequence). CDR3 coding DNA: TGTGCCAGTAGTATTGAGGGGCGGGGAGAGCAGTACTTC. It yields the protein CASSIEGRGEQYF.

As for this clone: The sample contains more than one DNA sequence encoding this CDR3. The chain carries TRBV18 and TRBJ1-4; 11 positions match TRBD1. Germline CDR1 is KGHSH and CDR2 is LQKENI. The CDR3 is 14 residues long. Trimming took 9 bases from V and 5 from J; bases not matched to a gene: 5. CDR3 loop: CASSRDRGNEKLFF. CDR3 in DNA: TGTGCCAGTTCTCGGGACAGGGGGAATGAAAAACTGTTTTTT.

This chain uses TRBV19 with TRBJ2-1; 9 bases line up with TRBD2. The germline gives CDR1 LNHDA, CDR2 SQIVND (reference sequence). The CDR3 is made up of 15 amino acids. V dropped 4 bases and J dropped 2; count of bases not matched to a gene: 3. The CDR3 DNA reads TGTGCCAGTAGTAATATAGCGGGGGCCTACAATGAGCAGTTCTTC. Its protein is CASSNIAGAYNEQFF. Drawing the rest from reference TRBV19 and TRBJ2-1, the complete variable domain is DGGITQSPKYLFRKEGQNVTLSCEQNLNHDAMYWYRQDPGQGLRLIYYSQIVNDFQKGDIAEGYSVSREKKESFPLTVTSAQKNPTAFYLCASSNIAGAYNEQFFGPGTRLTVL.

The V gene is TRBV15, the J gene TRBJ1-5, with 7 bases aligning to TRBD1. The CDR3 has 18 residues. CDR1 and CDR2 (germline): LNHNV, YYDKDF (reference sequence). V dropped 0 bases and J dropped 1; count of bases not matched to a gene: 9. The CDR3 coding sequence is TGTGCCACCAGCAGAGATCCACGGACAGGACGAAGCAATCAGCCCCAGCATTTT. Protein: CATSRDPRTGRSNQPQHF.

The chain couples TRBV7-8 to TRBJ2-7; D perhaps matches TRBD1 (5 bases). The length of the CDR3 is 12 residues. CDR1 and CDR2 from the germline V gene are SGHVS and FQNEAQ. The V end was cut by 5 bases, the J end by 2 bases, with 7 bases between. CDR3 region: CASSPDTYEQYF. The CDR3 DNA reads as TGTGCCAGCAGCCCGGACACCTACGAGCAGTACTTC.

This clone showed up just once. The rearrangement joins TRBV5-1 to TRBJ2-3, with TRBD2 matching over 13 bases. The CDR3 has 16 amino acids. The J segment lost 2 bases and the V segment lost 4 bases, leaving 4 bases of the junction unmatched. The germline V gene encodes CDR1 SGHRS and CDR2 YFSETQ. CDR3 sequence (DNA): TGCGCCAGCAGCCGGGGACTAGCGGGGATCACAGATACGCAGTATTTT. Protein product: CASSRGLAGITDTQYF.

This clone was observed a few times. This sequence joins TRBV5-6 and TRBJ1-4; TRBD1 agrees at 7 bases. V was clipped by 4 bases and J by 3 bases; unmatched bases: 6. Per the germline V gene, CDR1 is SGHDT and CDR2 is YYEEEE. The CDR3 length is 15 residues. The CDR3, as DNA: TGTGCCAGCAGCCTTACAGGGGAGCCTAATGAAAAACTGTTTTTT. Translated, it gives CASSLTGEPNEKLFF.

The chain employs TRBV27 and TRBJ2-5, with 12 bases identical to TRBD2. The J call may be incorrect, as the DNA end agrees better with TRBJ2-7. Germline-derived CDR1 and CDR2 are MNHEY and SMNVEV (reference sequence). The length of the CDR3 is 16 residues. The DNA for the CDR3 is TGTGCCAGCAGTCCGCTGACTAGCGGGGGACCCTACGAGCAGTACTTC. It yields the protein CASSPLTSGGPYEQYF.

The V gene is TRBV6-5, the J gene TRBJ2-3, with 7 positions matching TRBD2. V lost 5 bases to trimming and J lost 5 bases; unmatched junction nucleotides: 1. The CDR3 covers 12 residues. Germline V CDR1 and CDR2: MNHEY, SVGAGI. This chain's CDR3 is CASSPSGDTQYF. CDR3 in DNA: TGTGCCAGCAGTCCTAGCGGAGATACGCAGTATTTT.

This clone was seen once. V is TRBV11-3 and J is TRBJ2-7; 12 bases fit TRBD1. The CDR3 consists of 18 residues. With 1 base clipped from V and 5 bases from J, the junction kept 12 bases outside the gene matches. Germline CDR1 SGHNT, CDR2 YENEEA. This CDR3 is CASSLGGQGARSWDEQYF. CDR3 DNA sequence: TGTGCCAGCAGCTTAGGGGGACAGGGGGCTAGAAGTTGGGACGAGCAGTACTTC.

V and J are TRBV19 and TRBJ1-6; 7 bases map to TRBD1. The CDR3 covers 15 residues. Germline CDR1 LNHDA, CDR2 SQIVND (reference sequence). V gave up 5 bases and J gave up 7 bases; unmatched junction bases: 8. The CDR3 DNA reads TGTGCCAGTAGTGCCCAGGGACAGTTCAATTCACCCCTCCACTTT. Its translation is CASSAQGQFNSPLHF.

CDR3 region: CASSLGGRGNTIYF. Here the CDR3 DNA reads TGTGCCAGCAGCTTAGGAGGGCGAGGAAACACCATATATTTT. The rearrangement uses TRBV7-8 and TRBJ1-3; D is unresolved. Germline V lookup: CDR1 SGHVS, CDR2 FQNEAQ. The CDR3 sequence is 14 residues long. V lost 1 base and J lost 4, with 8 bases in between.

This clone has just a few counts. Different DNA sequences within this sample yield the same CDR3. The gene calls are TRBV7-2 and TRBJ2-3; D gene unclear. Germline loops: CDR1 SGHTA, CDR2 FQGNSA. Trimming shortened V by 3 bases and J by 3 bases, and 4 bases separated the two germline ends. The CDR3 runs to 12 residues. The CDR3 bases are TGTGCCAGCAGCTTGTCTACAGATACGCAGTATTTT. Its translation: CASSLSTDTQYF. Supplemented by reference TRBV7-2 and TRBJ2-3, the full variable domain reads GAGVSQSPSNKVTEKGKDVELRCDPISGHTALYWYRQSLGQGLEFLIYFQGNSAPDKSGLPSDRFSAERTGGSVSTLTIQRTQQEDSAVYLCASSLSTDTQYFGPGTRLTVL.

V is TRBV5-1 and J is TRBJ1-5, with D uncertain. CDR3 size: 13 residues. Germline CDR1 SGHRS, CDR2 YFSETQ. The V gene lost 1 base and the J gene lost 5 bases, with 7 bases spanning the gap. This chain's CDR3 is CASSLYGDQPQHF. The CDR3 DNA sequence: TGCGCCAGCAGCTTGTACGGGGATCAGCCCCAGCATTTT.

This sequence joins TRBV10-3 and TRBJ2-7, with 10 positions matching TRBD2. CDR1 ENHRY and CDR2 SYGVKD come from the germline V gene. The CDR3 has 16 residues. Trimming at V came to 5 bases and at J to 2 bases, leaving 9 bases not matched to a gene. The CDR3 DNA reads TGTGCCATCAGTATGAAGCTAGCGGGGGCTACCTACGAGCAGTACTTC. This gives the protein CAISMKLAGATYEQYF.

V is TRBV7-2 and J is TRBJ1-4, with D perhaps matching TRBD1 (5 bases). Germline loops: CDR1 SGHTA, CDR2 FQGNSA. Trimming shortened V by 2 bases and J by 5 bases, and 6 bases separated the two germline ends. The CDR3 totals 13 residues. CDR3 in amino acids: CASSLRQNEKLFF. In DNA form, the CDR3 reads TGTGCCAGCAGCTTAAGACAGAATGAAAAACTGTTTTTT.

V is TRBV7-2 and J is TRBJ2-1, with 7 bases fitting TRBD1. Per germline, CDR1 SGHTA and CDR2 FQGNSA. J lost 0 bases, V lost 5 bases, and 4 bases had no gene match. The CDR3 runs to 15 residues. The CDR3 protein is CASSTRQGSYNEQFF. The CDR3 bases are TGTGCCAGCAGCACGAGACAGGGCTCCTACAATGAGCAGTTCTTC.

This chain uses TRBV5-1 with TRBJ2-5; D might be TRBD1 (6 bases). Deletions cut 0 bases from V and 2 bases from J, with 17 bases between. The CDR3 runs to 17 residues. The germline CDR1 and CDR2 sequences are SGHRS and YFSETQ. CDR3 DNA sequence: TGCGCCAGCAGCTTGGCCGGGAAGAGAGGGGGACAAGAGACCCAGTACTTC. Its protein is CASSLAGKRGGQETQYF.

The gene calls are TRBV29-1 and TRBJ2-2; 7 bases align to TRBD1. J lost 3 bases, V lost 7 bases, and 8 bases had no gene match. The V gene's germline CDR1 is SQVTM and CDR2 ANQGSEA. The CDR3 covers 14 residues. CDR3 DNA sequence: TGCAGCGCTACAGGGGCACGGGACACCGGGGAGCTGTTTTTT. This gives the protein CSATGARDTGELFF.

This chain joins TRBV30 and TRBJ1-2, with D possibly matching TRBD1 (5 bases). The CDR3 consists of 15 residues. CDR1 and CDR2 from the germline V gene are GTSNPN and SVGIG (reference sequence). Trimming left V 2 bases short and J 8 bases short, with 21 bases between. CDR3 nucleotides: TGTGCCTGGAGTTCCCCTATATGGGGCGCGGGGGGCTACACCTTC. Protein product: CAWSSPIWGAGGYTF.

About this clone itself: The identical CDR3 is also encoded by other nucleotide sequences in the sample. This CDR3 is CSASLDTQYF. The DNA for the CDR3 is TGCAGTGCTAGTCTAGATACGCAGTATTTT. V usage is TRBV20-1 and J usage is TRBJ2-3, with unresolved D. The V gene lost 3 bases and the J gene lost 5 bases, with 3 bases spanning the gap. The V gene's germline CDR1 is DFQATT and CDR2 SNEGSKA (reference sequence). The CDR3 spans 10 residues.

This chain joins TRBV7-2 and TRBJ1-1; TRBD1 is a possible D gene (5 bases). Germline assignment: CDR1 SGHTA and CDR2 FQGNSA. The CDR3 consists of 14 residues. Deletions cut 0 bases from V and 1 base from J, with 6 bases between. The CDR3: CASSLAGANTEAFF. As DNA, the CDR3 is TGTGCCAGCAGCTTAGCTGGGGCGAACACTGAAGCTTTCTTT. The full variable domain, completed using reference TRBV7-2 and TRBJ1-1, is GAGVSQSPSNKVTEKGKDVELRCDPISGHTALYWYRQSLGQGLEFLIYFQGNSAPDKSGLPSDRFSAERTGGSVSTLTIQRTQQEDSAVYLCASSLAGANTEAFFGQGTRLTVV.

The rearrangement joins TRBV7-2 to TRBJ2-7; maybe TRBD2 (6 bases). This CDR3 contains 13 residues. From germline, CDR1 is SGHTA and CDR2 FQGNSA. V was pared by 5 bases and J by 4 bases, with 12 bases between. The CDR3 spells CASSAGTQYEQYF. As DNA, the CDR3 is TGTGCCAGCAGCGCCGGGACTCAGTACGAGCAGTACTTC.

V gene TRBV5-4 combines with J gene TRBJ2-1; the match to TRBD1 covers 8 bases. Germline V CDR1 and CDR2: SGHNT, YYREEE (reference sequence). With 3 bases clipped from V and 7 bases from J, the junction kept 3 bases outside the gene matches. The CDR3 extends over 13 amino acids. The CDR3 here is CASSSDRVNEQFF. The CDR3, as DNA: TGTGCCAGCAGCTCGGACAGGGTGAATGAGCAGTTCTTC.

This chain links TRBV10-3 with TRBJ2-7, with TRBD2 matching over 7 bases. Per the germline V gene, CDR1 is ENHRY and CDR2 is SYGVKD. J gave up 3 bases and V 7 bases, and 6 bases lay outside the gene matches. This CDR3 comprises 13 residues. The CDR3: CAINWGGLYEQYF. CDR3 bases: TGTGCCATCAATTGGGGGGGACTCTACGAGCAGTACTTC.